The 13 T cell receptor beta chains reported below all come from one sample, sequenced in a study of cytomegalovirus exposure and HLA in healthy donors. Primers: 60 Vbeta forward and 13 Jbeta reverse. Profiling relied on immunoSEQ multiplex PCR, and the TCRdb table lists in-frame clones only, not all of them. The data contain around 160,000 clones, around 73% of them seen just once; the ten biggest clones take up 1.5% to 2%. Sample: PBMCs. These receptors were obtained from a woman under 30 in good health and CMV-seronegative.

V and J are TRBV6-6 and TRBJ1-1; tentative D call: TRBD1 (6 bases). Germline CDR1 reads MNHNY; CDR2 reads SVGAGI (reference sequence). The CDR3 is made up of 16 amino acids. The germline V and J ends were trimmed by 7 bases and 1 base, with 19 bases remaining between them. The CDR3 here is CASINKGGGWNTEAFF. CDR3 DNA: TGTGCCAGCATCAATAAGGGGGGGGGCTGGAACACTGAAGCTTTCTTT.

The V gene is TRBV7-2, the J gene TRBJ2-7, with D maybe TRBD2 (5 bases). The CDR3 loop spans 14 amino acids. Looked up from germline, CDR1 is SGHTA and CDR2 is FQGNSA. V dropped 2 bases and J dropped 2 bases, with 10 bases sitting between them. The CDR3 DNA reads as TGTGCCAGCAGCTTAAGCGGAATAACCTACGAGCAGTACTTC. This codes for CASSLSGITYEQYF.

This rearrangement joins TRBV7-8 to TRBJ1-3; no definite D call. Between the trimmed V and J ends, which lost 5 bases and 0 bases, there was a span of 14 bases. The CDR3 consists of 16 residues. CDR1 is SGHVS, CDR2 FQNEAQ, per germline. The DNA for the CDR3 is TGTGCCAGCAGCCCCGGTACAGTCCTCTCTGGAAACACCATATATTTT. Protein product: CASSPGTVLSGNTIYF.

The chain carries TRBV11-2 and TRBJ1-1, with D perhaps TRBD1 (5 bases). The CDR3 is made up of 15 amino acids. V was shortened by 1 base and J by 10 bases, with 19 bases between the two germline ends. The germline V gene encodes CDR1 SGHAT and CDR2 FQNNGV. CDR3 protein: CASSLVLLGRKGAFF. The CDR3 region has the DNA TGTGCCAGCAGCTTAGTTTTATTGGGGCGAAAGGGAGCTTTCTTT.

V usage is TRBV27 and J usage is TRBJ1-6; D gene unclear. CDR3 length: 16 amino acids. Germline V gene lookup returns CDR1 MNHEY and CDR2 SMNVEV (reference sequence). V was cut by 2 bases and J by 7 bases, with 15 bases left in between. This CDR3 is CASSLLTGSLNSPLHF. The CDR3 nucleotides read TGTGCCAGCAGTTTACTAACCGGGTCTTTAAATTCACCCCTCCACTTT.

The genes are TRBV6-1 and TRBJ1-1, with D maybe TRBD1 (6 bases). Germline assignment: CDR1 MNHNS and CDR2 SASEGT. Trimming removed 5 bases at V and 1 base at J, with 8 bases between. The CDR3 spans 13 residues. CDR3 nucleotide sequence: TGTGCCAGCAGTTCGGGACAGAACACTGAAGCTTTCTTT. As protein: CASSSGQNTEAFF.

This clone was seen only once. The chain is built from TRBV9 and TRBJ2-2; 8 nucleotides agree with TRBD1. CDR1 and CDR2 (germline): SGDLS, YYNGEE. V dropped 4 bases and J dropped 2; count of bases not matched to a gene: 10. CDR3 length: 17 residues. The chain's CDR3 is CASSTRPDRANTGELFF. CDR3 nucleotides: TGTGCCAGCAGCACTCGACCGGACAGGGCCAACACCGGGGAGCTGTTTTTT.

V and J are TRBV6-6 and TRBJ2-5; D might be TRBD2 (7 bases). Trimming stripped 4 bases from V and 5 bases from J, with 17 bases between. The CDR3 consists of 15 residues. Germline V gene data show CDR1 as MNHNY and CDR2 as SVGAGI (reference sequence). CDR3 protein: CASSFWGGAGETQYF. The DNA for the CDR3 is TGTGCCAGCAGTTTTTGGGGGGGGGCGGGGGAGACCCAGTACTTC.

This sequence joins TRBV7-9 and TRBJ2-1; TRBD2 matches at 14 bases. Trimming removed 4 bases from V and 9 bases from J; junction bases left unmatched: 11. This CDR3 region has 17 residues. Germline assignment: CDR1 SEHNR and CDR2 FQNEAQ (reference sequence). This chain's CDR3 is CASSSTRTSGRSGEQFF. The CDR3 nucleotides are TGTGCCAGCAGCTCAACTCGGACTAGCGGGAGGAGTGGTGAGCAGTTCTTC.

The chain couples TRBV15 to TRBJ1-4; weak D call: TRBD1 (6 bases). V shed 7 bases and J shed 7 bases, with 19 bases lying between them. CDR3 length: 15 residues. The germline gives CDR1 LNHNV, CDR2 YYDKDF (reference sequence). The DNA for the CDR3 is TGTGCCACCACCACGTCGCCAACAGGGTTTGAAAAACTGTTTTTT. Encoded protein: CATTTSPTGFEKLFF.

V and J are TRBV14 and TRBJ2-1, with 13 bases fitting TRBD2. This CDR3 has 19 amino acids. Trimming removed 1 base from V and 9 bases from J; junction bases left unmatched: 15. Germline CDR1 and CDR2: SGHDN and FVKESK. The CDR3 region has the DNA TGTGCCAGCAGCCAAGTAATGATCCAAGGACTAGCGGGAGTGGGTGAGCAGTTCTTC. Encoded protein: CASSQVMIQGLAGVGEQFF.

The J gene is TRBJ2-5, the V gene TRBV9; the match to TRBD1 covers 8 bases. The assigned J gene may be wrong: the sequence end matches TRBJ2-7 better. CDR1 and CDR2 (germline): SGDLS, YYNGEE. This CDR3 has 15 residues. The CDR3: CASSATGGLPYEQYF. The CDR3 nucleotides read TGTGCCAGCAGTGCCACAGGGGGTCTTCCCTACGAGCAGTACTTC.

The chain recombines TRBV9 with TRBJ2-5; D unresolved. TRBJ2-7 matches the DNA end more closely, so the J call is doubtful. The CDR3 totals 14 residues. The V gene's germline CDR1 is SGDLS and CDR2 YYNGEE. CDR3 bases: TGTGCCAGCAGCGTAGGGCAGAATAACTACGAGCAGTACTTC. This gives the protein CASSVGQNNYEQYF.